A single sample is the source of the 10 T cell receptor beta chains below, sequenced in a study of blood T cell repertoires in COVID-19. Sequencing used immunoSEQ multiplex PCR; TCRdb keeps in-frame clones, though not all of them. The table shows about 190,000 clones, with roughly 89% occurring only once. Sequencing was carried out using peripheral blood. All receptors derive from a man in his forties or fifties with acute or convalescent COVID-19.

V and J are TRBV27 and TRBJ2-3, with D unclear. Trimming left V 1 base short and J 0 bases short, with 8 bases between. The CDR3 runs 15 residues. Germline CDR1 and CDR2: MNHEY and SMNVEV (reference sequence). The CDR3 DNA is TGTGCCAGCAGTTTATGGGCAGTAAGCACAGATACGCAGTATTTT. It encodes CASSLWAVSTDTQYF.

This chain connects TRBV5-8 to TRBJ1-5; 7 bases match TRBD1. CDR3 size: 14 residues. From germline, CDR1 is SGHTS and CDR2 YDEGEE. After removal of 9 bases from V and 5 bases from J, the junction contained 11 bases not matched to a gene. DNA of the CDR3: TGTGCCACCACCGAAAGACAGGGTTATCAGCCCCAGCATTTT. Protein: CATTERQGYQPQHF.

V and J are TRBV7-3 and TRBJ2-3; 10 positions agree with TRBD1. CDR3 size: 14 residues. Trimming cost V 4 bases and J 5 bases; bases outside gene matches: 3. Looked up from germline, CDR1 is SGHTA and CDR2 is FQGTGA. The chain's CDR3 is CASSSGQGRDTQYF. Written as DNA, the CDR3 is TGTGCCAGCAGCTCGGGACAGGGGAGAGATACGCAGTATTTT.

J is TRBJ2-1 and V is TRBV28; TRBD2 is a possible D gene (5 bases). Germline CDR1 MDHEN, CDR2 SYDVKM. The V end was cut by 6 bases, the J end by 6 bases, with 18 bases between. This CDR3 spans 15 amino acids. Here the CDR3 DNA reads TGTGCCAGCAGCTCCAGGACTGCAGGCATCAATGAGCAGTTCTTC. Amino acids: CASSSRTAGINEQFF.

This chain links TRBV5-1 with TRBJ2-5, with D perhaps TRBD1 (6 bases). The CDR3 consists of 15 residues. The germline V and J ends were trimmed by 0 bases and 5 bases, with 14 bases remaining between them. Germline CDR1 reads SGHRS; CDR2 reads YFSETQ. The CDR3 sequence is CASSLASNREETQYF. CDR3 DNA sequence: TGCGCCAGCAGCTTGGCCTCCAACAGGGAGGAGACCCAGTACTTC.

The rearrangement uses TRBV19 and TRBJ2-1; 10 bases fit TRBD2. CDR1 LNHDA and CDR2 SQIVND come from the germline V gene (reference sequence). This CDR3 has 12 residues. The trim removed 8 bases at V and 7 bases at J, leaving 2 bases unmatched. This CDR3 reads CASWTSGNEQFF. In DNA, the CDR3 is TGTGCCAGTTGGACTAGCGGAAATGAGCAGTTCTTC.

This chain connects TRBV18 to TRBJ1-2, with D possibly TRBD1 on 5 matching bases. The V gene's germline CDR1 is KGHSH and CDR2 LQKENI. The ends were cut back, 5 bases at V and 2 bases at J, with 9 bases in the middle. The CDR3 covers 13 residues. The CDR3 region has the DNA TGTGCCAGCTCAAACGACAGAAACTATGGCTACACCTTC. Translated: CASSNDRNYGYTF.

The chain is built from TRBV9 and TRBJ2-3, with 9 bases that match TRBD1. J gave up 5 bases and V 0 bases, and 4 bases lay outside the gene matches. The CDR3 is 15 residues long. The germline V gene has CDR1 SGDLS and CDR2 YYNGEE. CDR3 DNA: TGTGCCAGCAGCGTAGTACAGGGGGCTAGAGATACGCAGTATTTT. As protein: CASSVVQGARDTQYF. The whole variable domain, filled in from reference TRBV9 and TRBJ2-3, reads DSGVTQTPKHLITATGQRVTLRCSPRSGDLSVYWYQQSLDQGLQFLIQYYNGEERAKGNILERFSAQQFPDLHSELNLSSLELGDSALYFCASSVVQGARDTQYFGPGTRLTVL.

The chain employs TRBV24-1 and TRBJ2-3, with 9 positions matching TRBD2. From germline, CDR1 is KGHDR and CDR2 SFDVKD. CDR3 size: 17 residues. The V segment lost 5 bases and the J segment 3 bases; nucleotides outside the gene matches: 11. CDR3 sequence: CATSAPASGLATDTQYF. CDR3 bases: TGTGCCACCAGTGCCCCCGCCTCGGGACTAGCAACAGATACGCAGTATTTT.

This chain joins TRBV6-4 and TRBJ1-4; 8 nucleotides agree with TRBD1. The CDR3 totals 16 residues. V trimming: 2 bases; J trimming: 4 bases; junction bases outside the gene matches: 6. Germline loops: CDR1 MRHNA, CDR2 SNTAGT. The CDR3 coding sequence is TGTGCCAGCAGTGACCCAGGGGGCGAGGGTAATGAAAAACTGTTTTTT. The encoded protein is CASSDPGGEGNEKLFF.